Listed below are T cell receptor beta chains from one sample, sequenced in a study of shared clonotypes between healthy human individuals. Libraries were prepared by immunoSEQ multiplex PCR; TCRdb keeps only in-frame clonotypes and omits some of them. The repertoire holds roughly 2 million clones, with 95% as singletons. The sequencing sample was made of naive CD4+ T cells sorted from blood. These receptors came from a young man in good health. CDR3s include the opening cysteine and the closing phenylalanine or tryptophan. Fields, in order: J gene, D gene, clone size, V gene, CDR3 DNA, CDR3 protein. A D gene is named only where the DNA matches it firmly. Size tells how often a clone was seen (once, few, many) or the class of an expanded clone, and some rows leave it out.

J gene: TRBJ1-6; D gene: -; clone size: -; V gene: TRBV28; CDR3 DNA: TGTGCCAGCAGGAAACAGGTTTCACCCCTCCACTTT; CDR3 protein: CASRKQVSPLHF
J gene: TRBJ2-2; D gene: -; clone size: -; V gene: TRBV27; CDR3 DNA: TGTGCCAGCAGTTTAGTCCCGCCGGCAGGCCGCGGGGAGCTGTTTTTT; CDR3 protein: CASSLVPPAGRGELFF
J gene: TRBJ1-1; D gene: TRBD1; clone size: once; V gene: TRBV2; CDR3 DNA: TGTGCCAGCAGGGGACAGACGGGGAACACTGAAGCTTTCTTT; CDR3 protein: CASRGQTGNTEAFF
J gene: TRBJ2-5; D gene: -; clone size: -; V gene: TRBV14; CDR3 DNA: TGTGCCAGCAGCCAAGGACTCGGAGAGACCCAGTACTTC; CDR3 protein: CASSQGLGETQYF
J gene: TRBJ2-7; D gene: -; clone size: once; V gene: TRBV7-2; CDR3 DNA: TGTGCCAGCAGCTTAGCCTCCAGGGGTCTCTACGAGCAGTACTTC; CDR3 protein: CASSLASRGLYEQYF
J gene: TRBJ2-1; D gene: -; clone size: once; V gene: TRBV2; CDR3 DNA: TGTGCCAGCAGTGCTGGGACACTTGACAATGAGCAGTTCTTC; CDR3 protein: CASSAGTLDNEQFF
J gene: TRBJ1-5; D gene: -; clone size: -; V gene: TRBV10-2; CDR3 DNA: TGCGCCAGCAGTTTATATAGCAATCAGCCCCAGCATTTT; CDR3 protein: CASSLYSNQPQHF
J gene: TRBJ1-1; D gene: -; clone size: -; V gene: TRBV4-1; CDR3 DNA: TGCGCCAGCAGCCAAGATACCGTAAACACTGAAGCTTTCTTT; CDR3 protein: CASSQDTVNTEAFF
J gene: TRBJ1-4; D gene: -; clone size: -; V gene: TRBV14; CDR3 DNA: TGTGCCAGCAGCCAATACCTGGGAGTTGATGAAAAACTGTTTTTT; CDR3 protein: CASSQYLGVDEKLFF
J gene: TRBJ2-3; D gene: TRBD1; clone size: once; V gene: TRBV29-1; CDR3 DNA: TGCAGCGTTGCACGGGACAGGGCATTACACACAGATACGCAGTATTTT; CDR3 protein: CSVARDRALHTDTQYF
J gene: TRBJ1-3; D gene: -; clone size: -; V gene: TRBV30; CDR3 DNA: TGTGCCTGGACGTCTGGAAACACCATATATTTT; CDR3 protein: CAWTSGNTIYF
J gene: TRBJ2-6; D gene: -; clone size: -; V gene: TRBV7-2; CDR3 DNA: TGTGCCAGCAAACCATCCGCAGTATCCCACTCTGGGGCCAACGTCCTGACTTTC; CDR3 protein: CASKPSAVSHSGANVLTF
J gene: TRBJ1-1; D gene: -; clone size: -; V gene: TRBV7-9; CDR3 DNA: TGTGCCAGCAGCCTGGAGAACACTGAAGCTTTCTTT; CDR3 protein: CASSLENTEAFF
J gene: TRBJ1-2; D gene: -; clone size: -; V gene: TRBV7-2; CDR3 DNA: TGTGCCAGCAGCCTAACGGTGACGGCGATGAGCTATGGCTACACCTTC; CDR3 protein: CASSLTVTAMSYGYTF
J gene: TRBJ2-2; D gene: -; clone size: -; V gene: TRBV2; CDR3 DNA: TGTGCCAGCAGGCCCGATATGGGGTACACCGGGGAGCTGTTTTTT; CDR3 protein: CASRPDMGYTGELFF
J gene: TRBJ2-5; D gene: TRBD2; clone size: once; V gene: TRBV11-2; CDR3 DNA: TGTGCCAGCAGCGCCCGACTAGCGGGAGCCCAAGAGACCCAGTACTTC; CDR3 protein: CASSARLAGAQETQYF
J gene: TRBJ2-3; D gene: -; clone size: -; V gene: TRBV5-4; CDR3 DNA: TGTGCCAGCAGCCAGCGGTCCGATACGCAGTATTTT; CDR3 protein: CASSQRSDTQYF
J gene: TRBJ2-5; D gene: -; clone size: -; V gene: TRBV15; CDR3 DNA: TGTGCCACCAGCAGAGTAAAAGGTCAGACGGAGACCCAGTACTTC; CDR3 protein: CATSRVKGQTETQYF
J gene: TRBJ1-2; D gene: -; clone size: -; V gene: TRBV19; CDR3 DNA: TGTGCCAGTAGTATAGAAGGGACCGCAGAGCCCTATGGCTACACCTTC; CDR3 protein: CASSIEGTAEPYGYTF
J gene: TRBJ1-4; D gene: -; clone size: -; V gene: TRBV14; CDR3 DNA: TGTGCCAGCAGCGACCGGGACTTCTTTTTT; CDR3 protein: CASSDRDFFF
J gene: TRBJ2-3; D gene: -; clone size: -; V gene: TRBV5-1; CDR3 DNA: TGCGCCAGCAGCTTGGAGTTGGCGGCTAGCACAGATACGCAGTATTTT; CDR3 protein: CASSLELAASTDTQYF
J gene: TRBJ2-3; D gene: -; clone size: -; V gene: TRBV29-1; CDR3 DNA: TGCAGCGTTGAAGATGGCAGGGGAGATACGCAGTATTTT; CDR3 protein: CSVEDGRGDTQYF
J gene: TRBJ2-1; D gene: TRBD1; clone size: -; V gene: TRBV28; CDR3 DNA: TGTGCCAGCAGTTCGGGACAGGTGACCTACAATGAGCAGTTCTTC; CDR3 protein: CASSSGQVTYNEQFF
J gene: TRBJ1-1; D gene: TRBD1; clone size: -; V gene: TRBV7-2; CDR3 DNA: TGTGCCAGCAGCTTAGCGCGGCCAGGGGGCAACACTGAAGCTTTCTTT; CDR3 protein: CASSLARPGGNTEAFF
J gene: TRBJ2-7; D gene: -; clone size: -; V gene: TRBV5-1; CDR3 DNA: TGCGCCAGCAGCTTATATACGCCGGGGGCACTCTCCTACGAGCAGTACTTC; CDR3 protein: CASSLYTPGALSYEQYF